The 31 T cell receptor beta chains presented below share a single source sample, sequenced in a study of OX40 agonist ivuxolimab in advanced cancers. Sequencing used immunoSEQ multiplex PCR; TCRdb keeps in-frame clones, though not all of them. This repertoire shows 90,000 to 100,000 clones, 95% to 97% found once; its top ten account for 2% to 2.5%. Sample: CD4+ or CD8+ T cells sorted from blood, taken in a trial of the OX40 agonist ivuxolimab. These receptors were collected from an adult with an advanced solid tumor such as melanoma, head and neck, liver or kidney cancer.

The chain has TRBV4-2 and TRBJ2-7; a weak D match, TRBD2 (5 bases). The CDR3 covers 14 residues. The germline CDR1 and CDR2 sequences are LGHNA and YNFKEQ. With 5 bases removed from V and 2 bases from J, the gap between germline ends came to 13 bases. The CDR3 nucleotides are TGTGCCAGCAGCACTGGACTTGAGGCCTACGAGCAGTACTTC. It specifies CASSTGLEAYEQYF.

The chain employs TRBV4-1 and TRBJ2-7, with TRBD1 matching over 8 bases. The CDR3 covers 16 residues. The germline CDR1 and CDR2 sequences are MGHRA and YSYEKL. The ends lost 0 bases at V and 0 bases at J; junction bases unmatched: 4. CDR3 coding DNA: TGCGCCAGCAGCCAAGAGATACAGGGGGACTCCTACGAGCAGTACTTC. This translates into CASSQEIQGDSYEQYF.

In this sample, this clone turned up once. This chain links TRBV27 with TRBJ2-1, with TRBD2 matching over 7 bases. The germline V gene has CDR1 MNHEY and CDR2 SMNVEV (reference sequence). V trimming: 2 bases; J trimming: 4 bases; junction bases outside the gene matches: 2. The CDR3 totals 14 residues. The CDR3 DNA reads TGTGCCAGCAGTTTAGGGGAGGGATACAATGAGCAGTTCTTC. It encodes CASSLGEGYNEQFF.

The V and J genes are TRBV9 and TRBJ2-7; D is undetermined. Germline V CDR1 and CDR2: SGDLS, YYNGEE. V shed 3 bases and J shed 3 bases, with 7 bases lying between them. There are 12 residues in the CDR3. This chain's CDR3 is CASSGLSYEQYF. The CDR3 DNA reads TGTGCCAGCAGCGGACTGAGCTACGAGCAGTACTTC.

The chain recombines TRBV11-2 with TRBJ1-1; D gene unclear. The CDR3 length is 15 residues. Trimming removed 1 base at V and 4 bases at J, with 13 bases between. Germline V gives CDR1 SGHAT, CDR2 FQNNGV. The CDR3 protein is CASSLGVASGTEAFF. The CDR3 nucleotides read TGTGCCAGCAGCTTAGGTGTGGCCTCGGGCACTGAAGCTTTCTTT.

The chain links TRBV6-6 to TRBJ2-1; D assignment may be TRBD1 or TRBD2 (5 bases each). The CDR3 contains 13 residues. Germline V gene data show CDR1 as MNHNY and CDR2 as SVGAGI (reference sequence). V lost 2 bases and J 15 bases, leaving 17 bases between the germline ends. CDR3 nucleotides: TGTGCCAGCAGTTACGAGTGGAGGACATACTTGTTCTTC. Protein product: CASSYEWRTYLFF.

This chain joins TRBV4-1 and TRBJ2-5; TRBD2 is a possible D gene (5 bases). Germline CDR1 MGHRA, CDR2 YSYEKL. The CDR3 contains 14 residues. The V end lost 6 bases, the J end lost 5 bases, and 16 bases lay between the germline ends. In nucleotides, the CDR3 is TGCGCCAGCAGTTACGGACTGGACGCGGAGACCCAGTACTTC. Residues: CASSYGLDAETQYF.

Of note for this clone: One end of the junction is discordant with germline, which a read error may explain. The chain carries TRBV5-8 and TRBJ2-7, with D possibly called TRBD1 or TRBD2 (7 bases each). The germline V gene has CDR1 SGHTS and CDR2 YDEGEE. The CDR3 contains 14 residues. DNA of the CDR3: TGTGCCAGCAACTTGGGAGGGGGCTGGTACGAGCAGTACTTC. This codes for CASNLGGGWYEQYF. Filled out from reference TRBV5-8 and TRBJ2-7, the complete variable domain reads EAGVTQSPTHLIKTRGQQATLRCSPISGHTSVYWYQQALGLGLQFLLWYDEGEERNRGNFPPRFSGRQFPNYSSELNVNALELEDSALYLCASNLGGGWYEQYFGPGTRLTVT.

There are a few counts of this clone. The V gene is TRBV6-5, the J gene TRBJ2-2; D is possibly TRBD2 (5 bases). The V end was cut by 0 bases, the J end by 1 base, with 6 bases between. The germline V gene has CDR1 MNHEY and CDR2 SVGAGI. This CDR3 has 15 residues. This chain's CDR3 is CASSYSRENTGELFF. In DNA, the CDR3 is TGTGCCAGCAGTTACTCGAGGGAGAACACCGGGGAGCTGTTTTTT.

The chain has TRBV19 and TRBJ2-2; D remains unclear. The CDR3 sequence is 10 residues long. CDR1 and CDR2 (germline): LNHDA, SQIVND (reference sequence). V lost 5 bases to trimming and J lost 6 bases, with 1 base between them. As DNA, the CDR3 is TGTGCCAGTAGTGCCGGGGAGCTGTTTTTT. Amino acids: CASSAGELFF.

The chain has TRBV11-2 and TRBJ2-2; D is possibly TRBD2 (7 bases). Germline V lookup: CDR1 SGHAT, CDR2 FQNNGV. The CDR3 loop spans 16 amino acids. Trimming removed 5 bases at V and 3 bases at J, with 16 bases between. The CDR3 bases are TGTGCCAGCAGCCCCCCAAGGGGGGGGTACACCGGGGAGCTGTTTTTT. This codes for CASSPPRGGYTGELFF.

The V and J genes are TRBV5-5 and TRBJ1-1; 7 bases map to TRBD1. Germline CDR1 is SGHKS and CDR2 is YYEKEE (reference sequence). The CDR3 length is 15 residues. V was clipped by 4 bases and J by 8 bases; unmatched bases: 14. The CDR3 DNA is TGTGCCAGCAGCCCGAGGGGGCCTCCGGGGGGAGAAGCTTTCTTT. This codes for CASSPRGPPGGEAFF.

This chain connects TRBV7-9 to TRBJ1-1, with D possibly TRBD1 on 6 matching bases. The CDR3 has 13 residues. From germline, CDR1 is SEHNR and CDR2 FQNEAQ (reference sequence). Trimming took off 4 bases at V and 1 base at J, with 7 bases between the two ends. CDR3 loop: CASSWDTNTEAFF. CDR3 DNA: TGTGCCAGCAGCTGGGACACGAACACTGAAGCTTTCTTT.

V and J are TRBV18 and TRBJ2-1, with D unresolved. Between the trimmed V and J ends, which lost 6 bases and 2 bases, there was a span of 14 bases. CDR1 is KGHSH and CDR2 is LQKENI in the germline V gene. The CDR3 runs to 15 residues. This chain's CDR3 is CASSTPKTTYNEQFF. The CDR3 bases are TGTGCCAGCTCCACACCCAAAACCACCTACAATGAGCAGTTCTTC.

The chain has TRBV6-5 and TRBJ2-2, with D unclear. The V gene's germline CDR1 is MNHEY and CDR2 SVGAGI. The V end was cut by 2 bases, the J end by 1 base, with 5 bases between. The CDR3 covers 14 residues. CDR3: CASSYGRNTGELFF. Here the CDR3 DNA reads TGTGCCAGCAGTTACGGGCGGAACACCGGGGAGCTGTTTTTT.

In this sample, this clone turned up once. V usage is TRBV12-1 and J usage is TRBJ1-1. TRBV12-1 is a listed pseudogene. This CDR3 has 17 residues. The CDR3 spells CASSPVGGETRPTEAFF. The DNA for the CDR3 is TGTGCCAGCAGCCCAGTGGGAGGGGAGACCCGACCCACTGAAGCTTTCTTT.

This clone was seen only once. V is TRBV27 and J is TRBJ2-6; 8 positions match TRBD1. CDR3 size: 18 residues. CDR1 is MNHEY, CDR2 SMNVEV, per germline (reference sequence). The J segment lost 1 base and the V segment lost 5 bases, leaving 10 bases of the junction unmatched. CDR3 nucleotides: TGTGCCAGCAGTCCAGGACAGGGATTGGAGTCTGGGGCCAACGTCCTGACTTTC. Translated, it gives CASSPGQGLESGANVLTF. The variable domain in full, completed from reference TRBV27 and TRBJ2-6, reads EAQVTQNPRYLITVTGKKLTVTCSQNMNHEYMSWYRQDPGLGLRQIYYSMNVEVTDKGDVPEGYKVSRKEKRNFPLILESPSPNQTSLYFCASSPGQGLESGANVLTFGAGSRLTVL.

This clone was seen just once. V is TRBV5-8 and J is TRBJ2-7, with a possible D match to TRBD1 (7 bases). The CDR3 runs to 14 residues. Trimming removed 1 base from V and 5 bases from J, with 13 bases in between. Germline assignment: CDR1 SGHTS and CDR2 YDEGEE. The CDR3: CASSLRGGGNEQYF. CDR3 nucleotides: TGTGCCAGCAGCTTGCGAGGGGGCGGGAACGAGCAGTACTTC. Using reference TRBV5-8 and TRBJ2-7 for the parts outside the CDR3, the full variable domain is EAGVTQSPTHLIKTRGQQATLRCSPISGHTSVYWYQQALGLGLQFLLWYDEGEERNRGNFPPRFSGRQFPNYSSELNVNALELEDSALYLCASSLRGGGNEQYFGPGTRLTVT.

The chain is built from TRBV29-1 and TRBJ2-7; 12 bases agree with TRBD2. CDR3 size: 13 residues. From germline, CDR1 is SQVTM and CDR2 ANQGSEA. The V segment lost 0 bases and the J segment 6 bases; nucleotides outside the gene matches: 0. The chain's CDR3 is CSVEELAGGEQYF. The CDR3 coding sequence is TGCAGCGTTGAAGAACTAGCGGGAGGCGAGCAGTACTTC.

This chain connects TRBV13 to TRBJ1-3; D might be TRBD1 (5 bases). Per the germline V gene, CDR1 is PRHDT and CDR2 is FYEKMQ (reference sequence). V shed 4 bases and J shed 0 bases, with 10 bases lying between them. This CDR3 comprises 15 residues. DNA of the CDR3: TGTGCCAGCAGCTCAGGGCCTAGCTCTGGAAACACCATATATTTT. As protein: CASSSGPSSGNTIYF.

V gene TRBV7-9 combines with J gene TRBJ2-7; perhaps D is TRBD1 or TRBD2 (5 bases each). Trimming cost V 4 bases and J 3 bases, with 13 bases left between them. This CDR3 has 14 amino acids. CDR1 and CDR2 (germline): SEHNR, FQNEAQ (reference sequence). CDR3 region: CASSWGKAGYEQYF. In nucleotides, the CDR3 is TGTGCCAGCAGCTGGGGGAAGGCCGGCTACGAGCAGTACTTC.

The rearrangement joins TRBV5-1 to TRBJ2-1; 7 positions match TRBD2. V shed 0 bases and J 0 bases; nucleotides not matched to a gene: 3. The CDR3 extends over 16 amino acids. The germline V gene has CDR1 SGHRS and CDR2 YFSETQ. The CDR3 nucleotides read TGCGCCAGCAGCTTGGTAGGGACTATCTCCTACAATGAGCAGTTCTTC. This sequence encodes CASSLVGTISYNEQFF.

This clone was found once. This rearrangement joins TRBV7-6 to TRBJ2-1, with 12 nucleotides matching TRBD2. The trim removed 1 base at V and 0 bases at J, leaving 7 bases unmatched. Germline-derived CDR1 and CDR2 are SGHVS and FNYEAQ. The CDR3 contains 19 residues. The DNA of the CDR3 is TGTGCCAGCAGCTTAGAGGGGCTAGCGGGGGGGAGCTCCTACAATGAGCAGTTCTTC. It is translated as CASSLEGLAGGSSYNEQFF.

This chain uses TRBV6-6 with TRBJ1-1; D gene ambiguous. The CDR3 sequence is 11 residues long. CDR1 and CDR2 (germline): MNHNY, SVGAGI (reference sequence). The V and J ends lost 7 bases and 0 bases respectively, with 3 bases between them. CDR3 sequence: CASTLNTEAFF. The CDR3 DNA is TGTGCCAGCACCCTGAACACTGAAGCTTTCTTT.

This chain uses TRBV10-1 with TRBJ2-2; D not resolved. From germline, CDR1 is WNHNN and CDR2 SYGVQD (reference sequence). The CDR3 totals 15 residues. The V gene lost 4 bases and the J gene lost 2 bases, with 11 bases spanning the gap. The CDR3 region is CASSGSFVNTGELFF. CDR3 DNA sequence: TGCGCCAGCAGTGGATCCTTCGTTAACACCGGGGAGCTGTTTTTT.

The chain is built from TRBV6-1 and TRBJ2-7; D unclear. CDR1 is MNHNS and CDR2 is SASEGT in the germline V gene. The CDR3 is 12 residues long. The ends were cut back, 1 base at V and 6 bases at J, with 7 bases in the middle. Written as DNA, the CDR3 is TGTGCCAGCAGTGAAGTATGGGGCGAGCAGTACTTC. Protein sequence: CASSEVWGEQYF.

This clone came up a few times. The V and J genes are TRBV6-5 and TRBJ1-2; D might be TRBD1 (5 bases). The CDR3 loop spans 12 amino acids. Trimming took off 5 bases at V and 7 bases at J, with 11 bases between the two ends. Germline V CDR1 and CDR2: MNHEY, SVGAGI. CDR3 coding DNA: TGTGCCAGCAGTGGCAGGGAGGTTGGCTACACCTTC. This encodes CASSGREVGYTF.

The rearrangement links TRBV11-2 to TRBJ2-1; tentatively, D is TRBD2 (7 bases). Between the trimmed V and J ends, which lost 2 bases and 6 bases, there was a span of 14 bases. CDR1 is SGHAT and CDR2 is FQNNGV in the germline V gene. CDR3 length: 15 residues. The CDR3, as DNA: TGTGCCAGCAGCTTAATGGGGGGGCTGAGCAATGAGCAGTTCTTC. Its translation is CASSLMGGLSNEQFF.

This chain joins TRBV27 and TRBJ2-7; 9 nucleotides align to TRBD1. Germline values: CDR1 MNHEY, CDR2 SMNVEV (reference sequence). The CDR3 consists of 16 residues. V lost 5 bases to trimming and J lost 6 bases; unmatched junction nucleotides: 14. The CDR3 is CASSTLSRDREFEQYF. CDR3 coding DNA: TGTGCCAGCAGTACTCTCTCCCGGGACAGGGAGTTCGAGCAGTACTTC.

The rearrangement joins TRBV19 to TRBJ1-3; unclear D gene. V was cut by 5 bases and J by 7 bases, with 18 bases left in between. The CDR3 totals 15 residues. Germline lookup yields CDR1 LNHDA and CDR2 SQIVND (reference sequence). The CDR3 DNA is TGTGCCAGTAGTCCGCAAGTAGGGTTTTGGAACACCATATATTTT. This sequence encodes CASSPQVGFWNTIYF.

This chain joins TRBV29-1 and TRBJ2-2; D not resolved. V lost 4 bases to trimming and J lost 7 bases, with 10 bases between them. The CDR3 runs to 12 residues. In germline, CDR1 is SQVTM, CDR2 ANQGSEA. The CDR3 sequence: CSVVGRSGELFF. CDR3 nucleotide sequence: TGCAGCGTTGTGGGAAGGAGCGGGGAGCTGTTTTTT.